The 18 T cell receptor beta chains below were found in one sample sequenced in a study of CD8+CD57+ T cells in acquired aplastic anemia. Using genomic DNA as the template, TCR beta VDJ and CDR3 profiling was carried out. TCRdb processed the reads anew with MiXCR; each CDR3 protein has one entry. The sample records 95,000 to 120,000 distinct CDR3 sequences, approximately 49% being singletons. Sequencing input: sorted CD4+, CD8+, or CD8+CD57+ T cells (not recorded which) from PBMCs. The receptors were sampled from a human donor in good health, serving as a control.

V usage is TRBV25-1 and J usage is TRBJ2-7; a weak D match, TRBD2 (6 bases). The V end was cut by 2 bases, the J end by 2 bases, with 19 bases between. Per germline, CDR1 MGHDK and CDR2 SYGVNS. This CDR3 contains 17 residues. CDR3 sequence (DNA): TGTGCCAGCAGTGAACCATGGGGAGGCGAAGGTGCCTACGAGCAGTACTTC. As protein: CASSEPWGGEGAYEQYF.

There are many counts of this clonotype. J is TRBJ2-3 and V is TRBV9; 9 bases align to TRBD1. J lost 11 bases, V lost 3 bases, and 4 bases had no gene match. Germline-derived CDR1 and CDR2 are SGDLS and YYNGEE. The CDR3 has 12 residues. CDR3 DNA sequence: TGTGCCAGCAGCGGGGACAGGGTCGGGCAGTATTTT. Its translation: CASSGDRVGQYF.

The chain employs TRBV20-1 and TRBJ1-4; maybe TRBD1 (6 bases). Deletions cut 4 bases from V and 7 bases from J, with 7 bases between. This CDR3 has 11 residues. CDR1 is DFQATT, CDR2 SNEGSKA, per germline (reference sequence). Here the CDR3 reads CSAKGVEKLFF. DNA for the CDR3: TGCAGTGCTAAGGGGGTTGAAAAACTGTTTTTT.

This clonotype was found many times. The CDR3 DNA follows: TGTGCCAGCGGCCCGGGCACTGAAGCTTTCTTT. Translated, it gives CASGPGTEAFF. This chain connects TRBV3-1 to TRBJ1-1; D not resolved. The germline gives CDR1 LGHDT, CDR2 YNNKEL (reference sequence). The CDR3 contains 11 residues. V was pared by 8 bases and J by 4 bases, with 8 bases between.

The table lists this clonotype with many counts. The rearrangement links TRBV13 to TRBJ2-7, with 9 bases that match TRBD1. V gave up 1 base and J gave up 8 bases; unmatched junction bases: 6. Germline V gene sequence: CDR1 PRHDT, CDR2 FYEKMQ (reference sequence). CDR3 length equals 14 residues. DNA for the CDR3: TGTGCCAGCAGCTTAGTGGGACAGGGCGATCAGCAGTACTTC. It is translated as CASSLVGQGDQQYF. The entire variable domain, with the rest obtained from reference TRBV13 and TRBJ2-7, is as follows: AAGVIQSPRHLIKEKRETATLKCYPIPRHDTVYWYQQGPGQDPQFLISFYEKMQSDKGSIPDRFSAQQFSDYHSELNMSSLELGDSALYFCASSLVGQGDQQYFGPGTRLTVT.

This clonotype was seen many times. The chain uses TRBV13 and TRBJ1-3; D gene uncertain. V was trimmed by 5 bases and J by 11 bases, leaving 16 bases between them. Germline-derived CDR1 and CDR2 are PRHDT and FYEKMQ (reference sequence). The CDR3 has 13 residues. The CDR3 DNA is TGTGCCAGCAGCCTAATACAGAACCGGGCCATATATTTT. Its protein is CASSLIQNRAIYF.

There are many counts of this clonotype. The V and J genes are TRBV2 and TRBJ1-1; D is unclear. Germline V CDR1 and CDR2: SNHLY, FYNNEI. This CDR3 comprises 12 residues. Trimming took off 3 bases at V and 1 base at J, with 3 bases between the two ends. The CDR3 here is CASSDPNTEAFF. The CDR3 DNA sequence: TGTGCCAGCAGTGACCCGAACACTGAAGCTTTCTTT.

Comments on this clonotype: A much larger clone lies a single base off, so this may be a read error. V is TRBV27 and J is TRBJ1-5, with TRBD1 identical over 9 bases. The CDR3 is 15 residues long. Germline V lookup: CDR1 MNHEY, CDR2 SMNVEV (reference sequence). The CDR3 region is CASKRQGGSSQPQHF. The CDR3 DNA follows: TGTGCCAGCAAACGACAGGGGGGGAGCAGTCAGCCCCAGCATTTT.

This clonotype has just a few counts. V is TRBV4-2 and J is TRBJ1-2, with 12 bases aligning to TRBD1. Germline assignment: CDR1 LGHNA and CDR2 YNFKEQ. V lost 3 bases to trimming and J lost 3 bases; unmatched junction nucleotides: 5. This CDR3 contains 16 residues. The CDR3 region has the DNA TGTGCCAGCAGCCAGACCGGGACAGGGGGCGACTATGGCTACACCTTC. Residues: CASSQTGTGGDYGYTF.

The sample holds a few counts of this clonotype. This chain joins TRBV15 and TRBJ2-7, with 7 nucleotides matching TRBD1. The germline CDR1 and CDR2 sequences are LNHNV and YYDKDF (reference sequence). Trimming removed 0 bases from V and 3 bases from J; junction bases left unmatched: 20. The CDR3 extends over 20 amino acids. CDR3: CATSRDRVEFYGTDHYEQYF. CDR3 nucleotide sequence: TGTGCCACCAGCAGAGATCGGGTGGAGTTTTACGGGACAGACCACTACGAGCAGTACTTC.

This clonotype was seen many times. The CDR3 region has the DNA TGTGCCAGCAGCGGACAGGGGACTGGCACAGATACGCAGTATTTT. Protein sequence: CASSGQGTGTDTQYF. The chain recombines TRBV6-1 with TRBJ2-3, with 9 bases that match TRBD1. The V segment lost 6 bases and the J segment 1 base; nucleotides outside the gene matches: 5. CDR3 length: 15 amino acids. Germline assignment: CDR1 MNHNS and CDR2 SASEGT.

This clonotype has a handful of counts. The chain uses TRBV15 and TRBJ1-2; the D gene is possibly TRBD1 (6 bases). V lost 7 bases, J lost 4 bases, and 16 bases lay in between. Per germline, CDR1 LNHNV and CDR2 YYDKDF (reference sequence). The CDR3 has 14 residues. CDR3 nucleotide sequence: TGTGCCACCACCTACCCGGGGGCTAGCTATGGCTACACCTTC. Its protein is CATTYPGASYGYTF. Full variable domain (missing parts from reference TRBV15 and TRBJ1-2): DAMVIQNPRYQVTQFGKPVTLSCSQTLNHNVMYWYQQKSSQAPKLLFHYYDKDFNNEADTPDNFQSRRPNTSFCFLDIRSPGLGDTAMYLCATTYPGASYGYTFGSGTRLTVV.

V gene TRBV7-9 combines with J gene TRBJ1-1; TRBD1 agrees at 7 bases. V lost 5 bases and J lost 7; bases outside the gene matches: 7. The germline V gene has CDR1 SEHNR and CDR2 FQNEAQ (reference sequence). This CDR3 is built from 13 residues. The CDR3 sequence is CASSARGTDEAFF. DNA for the CDR3: TGTGCCAGCAGCGCAAGGGGGACAGATGAAGCTTTCTTT.

The sample holds many counts of this clonotype. A much larger clone is a single base away; this may be a read error. The chain couples TRBV15 to TRBJ1-4; TRBD1 agrees at 8 bases. From germline, CDR1 is LNHNV and CDR2 YYDKDF (reference sequence). Losses at the gene ends were 9 bases for V and 10 bases for J; bases not matched to a gene: 16. The length of the CDR3 is 15 residues. In DNA, the CDR3 is TGTGCCACGCATAAACCCGGGGCAGGGGGCGGAAAACTGTTTTTT. Translation gives CATHKPGAGGGKLFF.

This clonotype was seen repeatedly, ten times or more. V and J are TRBV11-3 and TRBJ2-1, with D perhaps TRBD2 (6 bases). The germline V gene has CDR1 SGHNT and CDR2 YENEEA. The CDR3 runs to 15 residues. The V gene lost 4 bases and the J gene lost 2 bases, with 12 bases spanning the gap. The CDR3 loop reads CASSSGLLPYNEQFF. CDR3 nucleotide sequence: TGTGCCAGCAGCTCAGGACTATTACCCTACAATGAGCAGTTCTTC.

This clonotype was seen ten or more times. This chain's CDR3 is CASSRTSGGADTQYF. Here the CDR3 DNA reads TGTGCCAGCAGCCGGACTAGCGGGGGGGCAGATACGCAGTATTTT. V usage is TRBV12-3 or TRBV12-4 and J usage is TRBJ2-3, with 15 bases that match TRBD2. The CDR3 is 15 residues long. V dropped 6 bases and J dropped 4; count of bases not matched to a gene: 2.

The CDR3 loop reads CATSEPMADTQYF. CDR3 bases: TGTGCCACCAGTGAGCCTATGGCAGATACGCAGTATTTT. The rearrangement links TRBV24-1 to TRBJ2-3; D call uncertain. The CDR3 spans 13 residues. Between the trimmed V and J ends, which lost 4 bases and 4 bases, there was a span of 8 bases. Germline V gene sequence: CDR1 KGHDR, CDR2 SFDVKD.

The chain combines TRBV19 with TRBJ2-3; weak D call: TRBD1 (7 bases). CDR3 size: 15 residues. Trimming shortened V by 4 bases and J by 0 bases, and 11 bases separated the two germline ends. From germline, CDR1 is LNHDA and CDR2 SQIVND (reference sequence). CDR3 in amino acids: CASSTGGSSTDTQYF. The CDR3, as DNA: TGTGCCAGTAGTACAGGGGGGTCTAGCACAGATACGCAGTATTTT.